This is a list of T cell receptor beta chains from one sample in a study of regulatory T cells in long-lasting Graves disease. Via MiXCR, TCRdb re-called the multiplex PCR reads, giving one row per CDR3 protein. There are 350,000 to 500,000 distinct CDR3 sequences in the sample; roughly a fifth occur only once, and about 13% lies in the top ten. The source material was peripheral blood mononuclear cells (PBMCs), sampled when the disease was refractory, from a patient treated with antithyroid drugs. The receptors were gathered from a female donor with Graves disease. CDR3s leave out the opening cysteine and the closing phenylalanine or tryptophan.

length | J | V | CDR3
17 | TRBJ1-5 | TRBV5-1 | ASRAEGGTIQRGNQPQH
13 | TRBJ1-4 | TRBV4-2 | ASSHGDRAEEKLF
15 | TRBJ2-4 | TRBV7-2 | ASSSPGLAVSKNIQY
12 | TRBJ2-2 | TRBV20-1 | SARGLADTGELF
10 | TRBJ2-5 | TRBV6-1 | ASKIPRETQY
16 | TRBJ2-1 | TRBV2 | ASSERGLEAWLRNEQF
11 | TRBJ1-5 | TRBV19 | ASSTGDGQPQH
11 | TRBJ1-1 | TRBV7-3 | ASSQMGGTEAF
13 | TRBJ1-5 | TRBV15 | ATSGQGGRGQPQH
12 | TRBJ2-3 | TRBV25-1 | ASSDRDITDTQY
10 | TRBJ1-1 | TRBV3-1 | ASSQDLRAAF
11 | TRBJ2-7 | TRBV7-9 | ASSLPGAYKQY
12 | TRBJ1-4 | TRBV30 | AWSRGGTNEKLF
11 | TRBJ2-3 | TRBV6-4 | AASTGGTDTQY
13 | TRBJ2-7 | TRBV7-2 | ASSFQAGDSYEQY
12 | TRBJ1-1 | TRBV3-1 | ASSRDTRGYETF
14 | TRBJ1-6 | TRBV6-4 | ASSSQPGTGGSPLH
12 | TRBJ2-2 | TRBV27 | ASSPSTNTGELF
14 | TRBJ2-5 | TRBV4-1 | ASSQGAGGVQETQY
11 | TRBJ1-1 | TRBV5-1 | ASSKGMNTDAF
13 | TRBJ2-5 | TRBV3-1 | ASSFTGTRQETQY
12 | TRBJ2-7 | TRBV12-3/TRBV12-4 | ASSSGLAGGEQY
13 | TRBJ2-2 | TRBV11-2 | ASSLEPGVTGELF
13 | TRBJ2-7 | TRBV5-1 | ASSPGDRPTYEQY
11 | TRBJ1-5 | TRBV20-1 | SARLTGNQPQH
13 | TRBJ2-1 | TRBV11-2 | ASRTGTSGIYEQF
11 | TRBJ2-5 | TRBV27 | ASSFRVQETQY
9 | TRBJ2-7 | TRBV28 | ATRGIYEQY
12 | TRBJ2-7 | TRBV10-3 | AHSYEREGYEQY
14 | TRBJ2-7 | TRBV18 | ASSPPNGISSYEQY
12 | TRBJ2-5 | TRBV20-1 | SARGTGGQETQY
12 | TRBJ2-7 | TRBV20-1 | SAPRGGMVYEQY
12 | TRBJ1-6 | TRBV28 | ASSLVQENSPLH
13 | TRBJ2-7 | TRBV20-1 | SARLADKSSYEQY
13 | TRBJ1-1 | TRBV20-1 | SASWTGSEQPYAF
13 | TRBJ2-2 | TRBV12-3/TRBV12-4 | ASSFLAGSTGELF
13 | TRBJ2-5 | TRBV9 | ASSPRVAGVETQY
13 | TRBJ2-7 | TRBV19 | ASSAGGGNAYEQY
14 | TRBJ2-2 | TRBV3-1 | ASSQGTSGRFGELF
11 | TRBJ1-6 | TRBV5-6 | ASSLSGDSPLH
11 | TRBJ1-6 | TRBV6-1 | ASADTYNSPLH